Given below is one T cell receptor beta chain in context. The antigen remains unidentified. These data are taken from a study of CD8 T cells in Susac syndrome. The CDR3 consists of 15 residues. The V end lost 6 bases, the J end lost 0 bases, and 12 bases lay between the germline ends. Germline V gene data show CDR1 as MNHEY and CDR2 as SVGAGI. Regarding the study as a whole: Individuals included in the TCR sequencing and HLA analysis were acknowledged by the study to be relatively few in number.

Random hexamers served to reverse transcribe about 0.5 to 1 ug RNA. Across 54 Vbeta and 13 Jbeta, immunoSEQ multiplex PCR amplified TCR beta CDR3. TCRdb redid the calling of the immunoSEQ multiplex PCR reads with MiXCR, one entry per CDR3 protein. Among fewer than 250,000 distinct CDR3 sequences listed, about 94% were seen once. Healthy donors, matched for age and sex, constituted the control group. Negative isolation yielded the CD8+ and CD4+ T cells, while FACS enriched the TEMRA cells. The sequence was obtained from a human donor in good health. The material sequenced was CD4+ T cells from PBMCs. The chain is built from TRBV6-5 and TRBJ2-4, with D unresolved. CDR3 loop: CASRSYSLAKNIQYF. CDR3 coding DNA: TGTGCCAGCAGAAGTTACAGCCTAGCCAAAAACATTCAGTACTTC.